This T cell receptor beta chain was recovered during a study of blood T cell repertoires in COVID-19. How the authors handled the data: Amplified reference gene primers provided the basis for estimating nucleated cell counts. The protocol was immunoSEQ multiplex PCR, while the TCRdb copy is restricted to in-frame clones and leaves out a portion. V and J calls and clone size are those listed in that table; D and trimming were worked out from the DNA. This sample has under 200,000 clones, with 70% to 90% found just once. The CDR3 extends over 14 amino acids. V lost 1 base to trimming and J lost 3 bases; unmatched junction nucleotides: 3. The germline gives CDR1 SGHKS, CDR2 YYEKEE (reference sequence).

Sequenced: peripheral blood. The source is a man in his 60s who had recovered from COVID-19. This sequence joins TRBV5-5 and TRBJ1-2, with 7 bases identical to TRBD1. CDR3 loop: CASSLTGVDYGYTF. The CDR3 nucleotides are TGTGCCAGCAGCTTGACAGGGGTTGACTATGGCTACACCTTC.